Detailed here is one TCR beta chain. Antigen specificity is unknown. The PCR contained 60 Vbeta and 13 Jbeta primers. In the authors' workflow: About 12 million shared chains were among the 80 million or so unique TCR beta chains that a later analysis counted. Assay: immunoSEQ multiplex PCR; the TCRdb copy retains only in-frame clones and omits some. V, J and clone size reflect that table, while D and trimming were determined from the DNA. The table has 150,000 to 200,000 clones, 75% seen once; the top ten hold 3%. This sample is part of a study of cytomegalovirus exposure and HLA in healthy donors. CDR1 and CDR2 from the germline V gene are SGDLS and YYNGEE. CDR3 length: 14 residues. V lost 3 bases and J lost 0; bases outside the gene matches: 2. Study observations and caveats: TCR beta V- and J-gene trimming was later associated with a missense DCLRE1C variant. In a later analysis, 16,951 TCR beta sequences were associated with HLA alleles at 0.05 false discovery rate.

The sample comprised PBMCs. This sequence joins TRBV9 and TRBJ1-1, with 7 nucleotides matching TRBD1. The TCR sequence derives from a woman aged 45-65 years in good health and CMV-seropositive. CDR3 DNA: TGTGCCAGCAGCGCCCAGGGGGTGAACACTGAAGCTTTCTTT. Translated, it gives CASSAQGVNTEAFF.